The 29 T cell receptor beta chains reported below all come from one sample, sequenced in a study of CD8 T cells in ankylosing spondylitis. TCRdb redid the calling of the 5' RACE reads with MiXCR, one entry per CDR3 protein. This sample carries 330,000 or so distinct CDR3 sequences, 6.5% to 10% of them seen once, and the ten largest clones take more than 12%. Their specific antigens are unknown. Whole-study results and caveats: Fewer than ten highly homologous variants made up a TCR beta motif that seemed to typify ankylosing spondylitis blood.

The sample consisted of blood, either unsorted or a sorted T cell fraction (not recorded which). Every receptor here comes from a male donor with ankylosing spondylitis.

This clonotype showed up many times. This chain connects TRBV5-1 to TRBJ1-1; D gene ambiguous. In germline, CDR1 is SGHRS, CDR2 YFSETQ. Trimming took off 0 bases at V and 1 base at J, with 10 bases between the two ends. This CDR3 contains 15 residues. The chain's CDR3 is CASSLEVGPNTEAFF. CDR3 bases: TGCGCCAGCAGCTTGGAAGTGGGCCCGAACACTGAAGCTTTCTTT. Together with reference TRBV5-1 and TRBJ1-1, the CDR3 gives the full variable domain: KAGVTQTPRYLIKTRGQQVTLSCSPISGHRSVSWYQQTPGQGLQFLFEYFSETQRNKGNFPGRFSGRQFSNSRSEMNVSTLELGDSALYLCASSLEVGPNTEAFFGQGTRLTVV.

This clonotype was picked up many times. CDR3 in amino acids: CASMLAGAGSEQFF. CDR3 DNA: TGTGCCAGCATGCTAGCGGGGGCGGGTAGTGAGCAGTTCTTC. The J gene is TRBJ2-1, the V gene TRBV6-1; 10 bases are a match to TRBD2. The V gene's germline CDR1 is MNHNS and CDR2 SASEGT. The length of the CDR3 is 14 residues. Trimming removed 7 bases from V and 9 bases from J; junction bases left unmatched: 9.

This clonotype was detected only a few times. V and J are TRBV9 and TRBJ2-3, with D perhaps being TRBD1 or TRBD2 (6 bases each). Germline V lookup: CDR1 SGDLS, CDR2 YYNGEE. The CDR3 is made up of 13 amino acids. V dropped 8 bases and J dropped 1 base, with 11 bases sitting between them. The CDR3 DNA reads as TGTGCCAGTAAGGGGGGAGGCACAGATACGCAGTATTTT. It translates to CASKGGGTDTQYF.

This clonotype has at least ten counts. This chain uses TRBV10-3 with TRBJ2-1; 10 bases line up with TRBD2. The CDR3 has 15 amino acids. Germline values: CDR1 ENHRY, CDR2 SYGVKD. Trimming at V came to 6 bases and at J to 0 bases, leaving 2 bases not matched to a gene. The DNA for the CDR3 is TGTGCCATCAGAGCTAGCGGGAGCTCCTACAATGAGCAGTTCTTC. Its translation is CAIRASGSSYNEQFF.

This clonotype was observed many times. The chain joins TRBV4-1 to TRBJ2-7; D might be TRBD2 (6 bases). Germline values: CDR1 MGHRA, CDR2 YSYEKL. The CDR3 contains 15 residues. The germline V and J ends were trimmed by 0 bases and 3 bases, with 12 bases remaining between them. The CDR3 here is CASSQERASVYEQYF. The CDR3 DNA sequence: TGCGCCAGCAGCCAAGAACGGGCTAGCGTCTACGAGCAGTACTTC.

At least ten counts were recorded for this clonotype. The chain is built from TRBV12-3 or TRBV12-4 and TRBJ1-1; TRBD1 is a possible D gene (6 bases). The V end was cut by 7 bases, the J end by 7 bases, with 16 bases between. The CDR3 has 13 residues. CDR3 loop: CASTQTGPGEAFF. CDR3 in DNA: TGTGCCAGCACCCAGACAGGCCCAGGTGAAGCTTTCTTT.

This clonotype was seen at least ten times. This chain connects TRBV7-2 to TRBJ2-5; possible D gene TRBD2, 5 bases. Looked up from germline, CDR1 is SGHTA and CDR2 is FQGNSA. Trimming cost V 4 bases and J 0 bases, with 12 bases left between them. The CDR3 totals 15 residues. CDR3 nucleotides: TGTGCCAGCAGCTACCCCGGGGAATACCAAGAGACCCAGTACTTC. Protein sequence: CASSYPGEYQETQYF. The full variable domain, in which reference TRBV7-2 and TRBJ2-5 provide the parts outside the CDR3, is GAGVSQSPSNKVTEKGKDVELRCDPISGHTALYWYRQSLGQGLEFLIYFQGNSAPDKSGLPSDRFSAERTGGSVSTLTIQRTQQEDSAVYLCASSYPGEYQETQYFGPGTRLLVL.

This clonotype was recorded at least ten times. The rearrangement uses TRBV2 and TRBJ2-1; 9 bases match TRBD2. The germline V gene encodes CDR1 SNHLY and CDR2 FYNNEI. The CDR3 totals 14 residues. V shed 8 bases and J 7 bases; nucleotides not matched to a gene: 9. CDR3 sequence reads: CASVGLARWNEQFF. The CDR3 coding sequence is TGTGCCAGCGTAGGACTAGCGAGATGGAATGAGCAGTTCTTC.

There are a few counts of this clonotype. The gene calls are TRBV29-1 and TRBJ2-1; D gene ambiguous. The CDR3 has 15 residues. V dropped 7 bases and J dropped 0 bases, with 16 bases sitting between them. In germline, CDR1 is SQVTM, CDR2 ANQGSEA. This CDR3 is CSGLESYLSYNEQFF. Here the CDR3 DNA reads TGCAGCGGTCTTGAAAGTTATCTCTCCTACAATGAGCAGTTCTTC.

This rearrangement joins TRBV7-9 to TRBJ1-1; D is ambiguous. V was cut by 3 bases and J by 6 bases, with 8 bases left in between. The germline gives CDR1 SEHNR, CDR2 FQNEAQ (reference sequence). The CDR3 has 12 amino acids. The chain's CDR3 is CASSFLGSEAFF. CDR3 sequence (DNA): TGTGCCAGCAGCTTCCTCGGATCTGAAGCTTTCTTT.

This clonotype was found many times. A read error may produce the germline difference seen at one junction end. CDR3 amino acids: CASSFRGTGELFF. The DNA of the CDR3 is TGTGCCAGCAGTTTTAGAGGAACCGGGGAGCTGTTTTTT. This chain uses TRBV5-1 with TRBJ2-2; D is unclear. The CDR3 covers 13 residues. Germline V CDR1 and CDR2: SGHRS, YFSETQ. Variable domain in full (rest from reference TRBV5-1 and TRBJ2-2): KAGVTQTPRYLIKTRGQQVTLSCSPISGHRSVSWYQQTPGQGLQFLFEYFSETQRNKGNFPGRFSGRQFSNSRSEMNVSTLELGDSALYLCASSFRGTGELFFGEGSRLTVL.

The chain links TRBV19 to TRBJ2-5, with TRBD1 identical over 7 bases. The CDR3 runs to 14 residues. The V gene end was trimmed by 7 bases and the J gene end by 2 bases; junction bases not matched to a gene: 7. Germline CDR1 and CDR2: LNHDA and SQIVND (reference sequence). DNA of the CDR3: TGTGCCAGTAACACGGGACAGCCACAAGAGACCCAGTACTTC. This translates into CASNTGQPQETQYF.

The V and J genes are TRBV5-1 and TRBJ2-1; 8 bases are shared with TRBD2. The CDR3 spans 16 residues. CDR1 and CDR2 (germline): SGHRS, YFSETQ. V dropped 2 bases and J dropped 4; count of bases not matched to a gene: 8. In DNA form, the CDR3 reads TGCGCCAGCAGCTTCTCAGCTCCTAGCGGGTACAATGAGCAGTTCTTC. This encodes CASSFSAPSGYNEQFF.

This clonotype was seen more than once but under ten times. This chain uses TRBV6-1 with TRBJ1-5, with TRBD1 matching 11 bases. After removal of 6 bases from V and 3 bases from J, the junction contained 7 bases not matched to a gene. This CDR3 comprises 16 residues. Germline CDR1 MNHNS, CDR2 SASEGT. The CDR3 DNA reads as TGTGCCAGCAGAACCGGGACAGGGGGTTTCAATCAGCCCCAGCATTTT. Residues: CASRTGTGGFNQPQHF.

At least ten counts were recorded for this clonotype. The V gene is TRBV29-1, the J gene TRBJ1-4; unclear D gene. V was shortened by 5 bases and J by 6 bases, with 10 bases between the two germline ends. Germline V gene lookup returns CDR1 SQVTM and CDR2 ANQGSEA. The length of the CDR3 is 12 residues. CDR3 loop: CSVREADEKLFF. The DNA for the CDR3 is TGCAGCGTTAGGGAAGCGGATGAAAAACTGTTTTTT.

This chain connects TRBV7-9 to TRBJ2-1, with D perhaps matching TRBD2 (6 bases). Germline loops: CDR1 SEHNR, CDR2 FQNEAQ (reference sequence). Deletions cut 6 bases from V and 3 bases from J, with 12 bases between. The CDR3 covers 14 residues. The CDR3 is CASSYRLVYNEQFF. The DNA for the CDR3 is TGTGCCAGCAGTTACCGACTAGTCTACAATGAGCAGTTCTTC.

This sequence joins TRBV28 and TRBJ2-7; maybe TRBD1 (7 bases). Germline CDR1 is MDHEN and CDR2 is SYDVKM. The length of the CDR3 is 13 residues. Trimming left V 6 bases short and J 6 bases short, with 15 bases between. The CDR3 coding sequence is TGTGCCAGCAGCCCAGGGGGGCCGTCCGAGCAGTACTTC. Its translation: CASSPGGPSEQYF.

The V call is TRBV7-2, the J call TRBJ2-1, with 12 bases fitting TRBD2. Germline V gene data show CDR1 as SGHTA and CDR2 as FQGNSA. After removal of 4 bases from V and 16 bases from J, the junction contained 5 bases not matched to a gene. The CDR3 contains 12 residues. The CDR3 region is CASSSSGRAKFF. In DNA form, the CDR3 reads TGTGCCAGCAGCTCTAGCGGGAGGGCCAAATTCTTC.

This clonotype was counted between two and nine times. The chain links TRBV11-2 to TRBJ1-2, with 12 bases identical to TRBD1. The germline gives CDR1 SGHAT, CDR2 FQNNGV. V gave up 6 bases and J gave up 4 bases; unmatched junction bases: 15. There are 18 residues in the CDR3. CDR3 bases: TGTGCCAGCAGGGACACGGGGACAGGGGGCCAAGTTTCCTATGGCTACACCTTC. Its protein is CASRDTGTGGQVSYGYTF.

The chain has TRBV28 and TRBJ1-5; a weak D match, TRBD1 (6 bases). The germline V and J ends were trimmed by 6 bases and 6 bases, with 15 bases remaining between them. The CDR3 runs to 14 residues. The germline V gene encodes CDR1 MDHEN and CDR2 SYDVKM. CDR3 residues: CASSLTARGQPQHF. In DNA, the CDR3 is TGTGCCAGCAGCTTAACAGCCAGGGGTCAGCCCCAGCATTTT.

This clonotype was counted ten times or more. This chain uses TRBV6-1 with TRBJ2-2, with 12 bases that match TRBD2. The V and J ends lost 6 bases and 3 bases, in that order; junction bases with no gene match: 5. Germline CDR1 and CDR2: MNHNS and SASEGT. The CDR3 has 16 amino acids. The CDR3 DNA is TGTGCCAGCAGACCTACTAGCGGGGGGTACACCGGGGAGCTGTTTTTT. It specifies CASRPTSGGYTGELFF.

This clonotype was counted a single time. The CDR3 reads CASSDKSTDTQYF. The CDR3 DNA reads TGTGCCAGCAGTGACAAAAGCACAGATACGCAGTATTTT. The chain links TRBV6-4 to TRBJ2-3; D unresolved. The CDR3 extends over 13 amino acids. Trimming shortened V by 2 bases and J by 0 bases, and 3 bases separated the two germline ends. Germline CDR1 is MRHNA and CDR2 is SNTAGT.

The rearrangement links TRBV5-1 to TRBJ1-1; D is ambiguous. CDR3 length: 16 amino acids. The germline V and J ends were trimmed by 2 bases and 0 bases, with 14 bases remaining between them. CDR1 is SGHRS and CDR2 is YFSETQ in the germline V gene. CDR3 protein: CASSLSPFPMNTEAFF. The CDR3 DNA is TGCGCCAGCAGCTTAAGTCCCTTCCCCATGAACACTGAAGCTTTCTTT.

The V gene is TRBV4-1, the J gene TRBJ2-7; tentatively, D is TRBD2 (6 bases). With 2 bases removed from V and 2 bases from J, the gap between germline ends came to 13 bases. The CDR3 has 15 amino acids. The germline gives CDR1 MGHRA, CDR2 YSYEKL. DNA of the CDR3: TGCGCCAGCAGCCAATTCACTAGCAGCCCCTACGAGCAGTACTTC. Its translation: CASSQFTSSPYEQYF.

In its sample, this clonotype was seen many times. The J gene is TRBJ2-1, the V gene TRBV12-3 or TRBV12-4; 7 nucleotides align to TRBD2. The CDR3 length is 14 residues. Unmatched junction bases numbered 12, after V lost 7 bases and J lost 9 bases. The CDR3 DNA sequence: TGTGCCAGCACTCGAGGACTGCAGCGGGGTGAGCAGTTCTTC. Residues: CASTRGLQRGEQFF.

CDR3 in amino acids: CAISARDHNEQFF. CDR3 DNA sequence: TGTGCCATCAGTGCGCGGGACCACAATGAGCAGTTCTTC. The chain recombines TRBV10-3 with TRBJ2-1, with D perhaps matching TRBD2 (6 bases). Germline CDR1 and CDR2: ENHRY and SYGVKD. The CDR3 consists of 13 residues. The germline V and J ends were trimmed by 4 bases and 5 bases, with 9 bases remaining between them.

This clonotype was recorded at least ten times. CDR3 residues: CSASSGVYNEQFF. CDR3 coding DNA: TGCAGTGCCTCTAGCGGGGTTTACAATGAGCAGTTCTTC. The V and J genes are TRBV20-1 and TRBJ2-1; 9 nucleotides align to TRBD2. Germline CDR1 DFQATT, CDR2 SNEGSKA (reference sequence). The CDR3 covers 13 residues. J lost 4 bases, V lost 6 bases, and 4 bases had no gene match.

This clonotype showed up just a few times. The chain links TRBV9 to TRBJ2-5; 10 bases are a match to TRBD2. Germline assignment: CDR1 SGDLS and CDR2 YYNGEE. V shed 0 bases and J 5 bases; nucleotides not matched to a gene: 10. This CDR3 contains 17 residues. In DNA form, the CDR3 reads TGTGCCAGCAGCGTAGCTAGCCTAGCGGGAGAGCGTGAGACCCAGTACTTC. Amino acids: CASSVASLAGERETQYF.

This clonotype was seen at least ten times. The chain is built from TRBV28 and TRBJ2-6; no clear D gene. CDR3 length equals 13 residues. V lost 2 bases, J lost 10 bases, and 9 bases lay in between. Germline lookup yields CDR1 MDHEN and CDR2 SYDVKM. CDR3 nucleotide sequence: TGTGCCAGCAGTTTACAAACTTTGAACGTCCTGACTTTC. Amino acid sequence: CASSLQTLNVLTF.